Described below is a single T cell receptor (beta chain) sequence and its context. Its target is not known. This sample stems from a study of shared clonotypes between healthy human individuals. Findings of the study overall: Sampling involved blood alone; tissue repertoires likely differ. Naive subsets, compared against memory subsets, generally had larger estimated richness values.

Naive CD8 cells comprised CD45RO-negative, CCR7-positively selected cells, excluding terminally differentiated effector memory CD45RA+ cells. Those who donated were healthy HIV-negative adults, with no recent acute infections or vaccinations reported. Germline lookup yields CDR1 SEHNR and CDR2 FQNEAQ (reference sequence). The V gene lost 1 base and the J gene lost 3 bases, with 7 bases spanning the gap. CDR3 size: 14 residues. Each sorted subset replicate got 200 ng genomic DNA, 25,000 to 35,000 genomes. Assay: immunoSEQ multiplex PCR; the TCRdb copy retains only in-frame clones and omits some. The sample shows some 2 million clones, about 95% of them seen only once.

V gene TRBV7-9 combines with J gene TRBJ1-3; no firm D call. The receptor was derived from a man between 18 and 29 years old in good health. The sequenced sample consisted of naive CD8+ T cells sorted from blood. CDR3 region: CASSLVGIGNTIYF. The CDR3 DNA reads as TGTGCCAGCAGCTTAGTGGGAATTGGAAACACCATATATTTT.